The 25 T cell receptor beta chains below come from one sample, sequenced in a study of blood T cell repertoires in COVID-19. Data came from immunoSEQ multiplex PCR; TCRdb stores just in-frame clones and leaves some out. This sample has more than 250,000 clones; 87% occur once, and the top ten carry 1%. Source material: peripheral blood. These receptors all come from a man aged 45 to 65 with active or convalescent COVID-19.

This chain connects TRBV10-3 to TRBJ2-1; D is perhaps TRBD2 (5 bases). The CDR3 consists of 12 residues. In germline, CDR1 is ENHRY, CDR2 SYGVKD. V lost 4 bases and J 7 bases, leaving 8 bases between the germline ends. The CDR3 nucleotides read TGTGCCATCAGTGGGACTCCAAATGAGCAGTTCTTC. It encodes CAISGTPNEQFF.

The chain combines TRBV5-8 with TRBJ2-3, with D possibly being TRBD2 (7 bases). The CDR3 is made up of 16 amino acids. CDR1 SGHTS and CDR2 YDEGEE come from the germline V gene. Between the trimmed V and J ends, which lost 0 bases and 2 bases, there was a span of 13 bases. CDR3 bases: TGTGCCAGCAGCTTGGATCGGGGGGCAATCACAGATACGCAGTATTTT. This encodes CASSLDRGAITDTQYF.

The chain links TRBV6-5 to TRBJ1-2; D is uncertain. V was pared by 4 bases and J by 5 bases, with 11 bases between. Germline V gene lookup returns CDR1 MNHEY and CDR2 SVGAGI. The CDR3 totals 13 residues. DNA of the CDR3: TGTGCCAGCAGTTTAGGGAGAGAATATGGCTACACCTTC. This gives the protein CASSLGREYGYTF.

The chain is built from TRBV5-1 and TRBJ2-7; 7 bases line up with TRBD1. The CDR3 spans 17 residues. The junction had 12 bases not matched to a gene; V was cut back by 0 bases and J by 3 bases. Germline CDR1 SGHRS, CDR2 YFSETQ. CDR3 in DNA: TGCGCCAGCAGCTTGGAACTTGGACAGGCTATCCACTACGAGCAGTACTTC. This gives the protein CASSLELGQAIHYEQYF.

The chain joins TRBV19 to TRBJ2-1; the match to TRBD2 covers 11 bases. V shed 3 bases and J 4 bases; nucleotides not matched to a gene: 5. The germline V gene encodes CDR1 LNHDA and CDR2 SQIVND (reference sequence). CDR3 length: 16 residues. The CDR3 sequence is CASSIQLAGDYNEQFF. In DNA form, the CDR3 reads TGTGCCAGTAGTATTCAACTAGCGGGGGATTACAATGAGCAGTTCTTC.

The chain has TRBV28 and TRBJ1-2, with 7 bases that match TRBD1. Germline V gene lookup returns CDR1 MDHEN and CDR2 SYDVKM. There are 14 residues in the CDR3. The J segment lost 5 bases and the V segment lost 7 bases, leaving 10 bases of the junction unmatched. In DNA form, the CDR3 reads TGTGCCAGCATTGGGCGGGCAGGGGGTTATGGCTACACCTTC. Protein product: CASIGRAGGYGYTF.

CDR3 in DNA: TGTGCCAGCAGCTTTTGGAGGGACGGCACTGAAGCTTTCTTT. Amino acid sequence: CASSFWRDGTEAFF. This chain connects TRBV7-9 to TRBJ1-1; a weak D match, TRBD1 (5 bases). This CDR3 is 14 amino acids long. CDR1 SEHNR and CDR2 FQNEAQ come from the germline V gene (reference sequence). With 3 bases removed from V and 4 bases from J, the gap between germline ends came to 12 bases. Complete variable domain (other parts from reference TRBV7-9 and TRBJ1-1): DTGVSQNPRHKITKRGQNVTFRCDPISEHNRLYWYRQTLGQGPEFLTYFQNEAQLEKSRLLSDRFSAERPKGSFSTLEIQRTEQGDSAMYLCASSFWRDGTEAFFGQGTRLTVV.

CDR3 region: CASSVETSGKRTQYF. The CDR3 DNA sequence: TGTGCCAGCAGCGTAGAGACTAGCGGCAAGAGGACCCAGTACTTC. This sequence joins TRBV9 and TRBJ2-5; 9 nucleotides agree with TRBD2. V lost 0 bases to trimming and J lost 7 bases; unmatched junction nucleotides: 7. CDR3 length equals 15 residues. The germline V gene encodes CDR1 SGDLS and CDR2 YYNGEE. The full variable domain, its missing parts supplied by reference TRBV9 and TRBJ2-5, is DSGVTQTPKHLITATGQRVTLRCSPRSGDLSVYWYQQSLDQGLQFLIQYYNGEERAKGNILERFSAQQFPDLHSELNLSSLELGDSALYFCASSVETSGKRTQYFGPGTRLLVL.

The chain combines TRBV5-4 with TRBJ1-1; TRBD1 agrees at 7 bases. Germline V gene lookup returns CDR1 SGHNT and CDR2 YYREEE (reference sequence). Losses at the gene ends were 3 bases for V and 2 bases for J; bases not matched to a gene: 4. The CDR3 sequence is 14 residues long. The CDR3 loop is CASSWGTENTEAFF. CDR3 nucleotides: TGTGCCAGCAGCTGGGGGACAGAAAACACTGAAGCTTTCTTT.

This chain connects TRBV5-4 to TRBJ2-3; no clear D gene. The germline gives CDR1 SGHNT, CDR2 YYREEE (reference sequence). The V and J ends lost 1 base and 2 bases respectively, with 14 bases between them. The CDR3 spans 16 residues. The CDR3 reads CASSLPGPSPTDTQYF. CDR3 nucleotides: TGTGCCAGCAGCTTGCCAGGCCCTTCCCCCACAGATACGCAGTATTTT. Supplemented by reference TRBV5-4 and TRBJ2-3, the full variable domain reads ETGVTQSPTHLIKTRGQQVTLRCSSQSGHNTVSWYQQALGQGPQFIFQYYREEENGRGNFPPRFSGLQFPNYSSELNVNALELDDSALYLCASSLPGPSPTDTQYFGPGTRLTVL.

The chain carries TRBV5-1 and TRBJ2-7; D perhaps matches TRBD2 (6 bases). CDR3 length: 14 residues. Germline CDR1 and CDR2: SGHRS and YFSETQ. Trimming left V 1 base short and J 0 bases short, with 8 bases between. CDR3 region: CASSLTGSSYEQYF. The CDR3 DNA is TGCGCCAGCAGCTTGACCGGGAGCTCCTACGAGCAGTACTTC. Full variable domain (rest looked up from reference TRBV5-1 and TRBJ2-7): KAGVTQTPRYLIKTRGQQVTLSCSPISGHRSVSWYQQTPGQGLQFLFEYFSETQRNKGNFPGRFSGRQFSNSRSEMNVSTLELGDSALYLCASSLTGSSYEQYFGPGTRLTVT.

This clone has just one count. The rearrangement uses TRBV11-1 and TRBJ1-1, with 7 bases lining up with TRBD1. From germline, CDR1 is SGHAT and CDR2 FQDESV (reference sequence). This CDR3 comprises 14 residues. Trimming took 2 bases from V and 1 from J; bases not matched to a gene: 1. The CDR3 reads CASSLQGGNTEAFF. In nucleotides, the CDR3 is TGTGCCAGCAGCTTACAGGGGGGGAACACTGAAGCTTTCTTT. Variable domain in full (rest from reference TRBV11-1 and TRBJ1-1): EAEVAQSPRYKITEKSQAVAFWCDPISGHATLYWYRQILGQGPELLVQFQDESVVDDSQLPKDRFSAERLKGVDSTLKIQPAELGDSAMYLCASSLQGGNTEAFFGQGTRLTVV.

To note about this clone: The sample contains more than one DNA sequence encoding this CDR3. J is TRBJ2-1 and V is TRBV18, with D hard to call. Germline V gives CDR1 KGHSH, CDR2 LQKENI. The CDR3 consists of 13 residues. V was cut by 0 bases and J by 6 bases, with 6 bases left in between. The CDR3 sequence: CASSPPYSNEQFF. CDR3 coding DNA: TGTGCCAGCTCACCACCGTACTCCAATGAGCAGTTCTTC.

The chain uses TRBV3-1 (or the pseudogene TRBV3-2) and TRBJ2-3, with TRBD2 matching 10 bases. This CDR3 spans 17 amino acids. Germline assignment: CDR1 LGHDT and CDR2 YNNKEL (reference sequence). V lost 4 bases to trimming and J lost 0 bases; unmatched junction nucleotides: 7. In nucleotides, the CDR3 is TGTGCCAGCAGCCTCCGGGCTAGCGGGGGCAGCACAGATACGCAGTATTTT. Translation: CASSLRASGGSTDTQYF.

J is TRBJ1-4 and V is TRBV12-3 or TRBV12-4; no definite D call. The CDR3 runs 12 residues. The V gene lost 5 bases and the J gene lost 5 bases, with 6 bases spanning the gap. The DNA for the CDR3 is TGTGCCAGCAGTAGCGGGAATGAAAAACTGTTTTTT. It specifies CASSSGNEKLFF.

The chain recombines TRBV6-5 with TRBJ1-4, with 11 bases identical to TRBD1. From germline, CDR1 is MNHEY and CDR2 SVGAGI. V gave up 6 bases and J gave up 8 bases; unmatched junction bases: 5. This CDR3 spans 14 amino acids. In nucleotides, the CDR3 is TGTGCCAGCAGGCCACGGGACAGGGGGGAAAAACTGTTTTTT. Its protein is CASRPRDRGEKLFF.

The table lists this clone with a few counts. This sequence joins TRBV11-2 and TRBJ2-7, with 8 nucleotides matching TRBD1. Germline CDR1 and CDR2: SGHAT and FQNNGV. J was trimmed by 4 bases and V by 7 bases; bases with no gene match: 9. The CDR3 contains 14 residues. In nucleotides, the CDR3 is TGTGCCAGCACACGACAGGGGAACTTTTACGAGCAGTACTTC. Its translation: CASTRQGNFYEQYF. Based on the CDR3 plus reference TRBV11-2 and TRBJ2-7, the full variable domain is EAGVAQSPRYKIIEKRQSVAFWCNPISGHATLYWYQQILGQGPKLLIQFQNNGVVDDSQLPKDRFSAERLKGVDSTLKIQPAKLEDSAVYLCASTRQGNFYEQYFGPGTRLTVT.

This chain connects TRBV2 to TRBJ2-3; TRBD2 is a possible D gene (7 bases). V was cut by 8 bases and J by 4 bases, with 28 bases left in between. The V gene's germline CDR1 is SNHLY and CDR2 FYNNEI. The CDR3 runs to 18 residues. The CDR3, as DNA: TGTGCCAGCTCTCCGGGGGCTAGCGGAAAAGGGGGAGCAGATACGCAGTATTTT. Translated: CASSPGASGKGGADTQYF. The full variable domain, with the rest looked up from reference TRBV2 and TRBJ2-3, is EPEVTQTPSHQVTQMGQEVILRCVPISNHLYFYWYRQILGQKVEFLVSFYNNEISEKSEIFDDQFSVERPDGSNFTLKIRSTKLEDSAMYFCASSPGASGKGGADTQYFGPGTRLTVL.

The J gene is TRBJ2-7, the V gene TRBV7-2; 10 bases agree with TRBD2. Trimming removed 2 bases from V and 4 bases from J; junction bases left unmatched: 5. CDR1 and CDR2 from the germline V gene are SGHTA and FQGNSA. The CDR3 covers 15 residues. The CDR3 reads CASSLLAGALYEQYF. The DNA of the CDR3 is TGTGCCAGCAGCTTACTAGCGGGGGCCTTATACGAGCAGTACTTC.

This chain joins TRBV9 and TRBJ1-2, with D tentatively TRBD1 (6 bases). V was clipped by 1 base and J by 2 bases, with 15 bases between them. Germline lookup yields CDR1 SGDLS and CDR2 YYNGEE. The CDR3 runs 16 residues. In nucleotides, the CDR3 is TGTGCCAGCAGCGTATCGGACAGCTCAGCAAACTATGGCTACACCTTC. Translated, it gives CASSVSDSSANYGYTF.

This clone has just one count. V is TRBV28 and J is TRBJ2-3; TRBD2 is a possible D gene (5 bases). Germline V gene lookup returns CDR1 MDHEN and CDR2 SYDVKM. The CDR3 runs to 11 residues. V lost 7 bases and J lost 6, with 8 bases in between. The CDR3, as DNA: TGTGCCAGCAATACGGGGGATACGCAGTATTTT. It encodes CASNTGDTQYF.

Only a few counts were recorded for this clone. CDR3 sequence reads: CASSWGTFYEQYF. CDR3 in DNA: TGTGCCAGTAGTTGGGGCACTTTTTACGAGCAGTACTTC. The gene calls are TRBV19 and TRBJ2-7; TRBD1 is a possible D gene (5 bases). Germline V lookup: CDR1 LNHDA, CDR2 SQIVND (reference sequence). Trimming took 5 bases from V and 4 from J, leaving 12 bases between them. CDR3 length: 13 amino acids. Full variable domain (outside the CDR3, taken from reference TRBV19 and TRBJ2-7): DGGITQSPKYLFRKEGQNVTLSCEQNLNHDAMYWYRQDPGQGLRLIYYSQIVNDFQKGDIAEGYSVSREKKESFPLTVTSAQKNPTAFYLCASSWGTFYEQYFGPGTRLTVT.

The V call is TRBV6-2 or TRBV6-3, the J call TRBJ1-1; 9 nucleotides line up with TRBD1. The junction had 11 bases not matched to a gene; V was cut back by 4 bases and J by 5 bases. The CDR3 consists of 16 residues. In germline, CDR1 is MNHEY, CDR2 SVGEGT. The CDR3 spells CASSFQTGGVRTEAFF. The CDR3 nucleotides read TGTGCCAGCAGTTTTCAGACAGGGGGGGTGAGAACTGAAGCTTTCTTT.

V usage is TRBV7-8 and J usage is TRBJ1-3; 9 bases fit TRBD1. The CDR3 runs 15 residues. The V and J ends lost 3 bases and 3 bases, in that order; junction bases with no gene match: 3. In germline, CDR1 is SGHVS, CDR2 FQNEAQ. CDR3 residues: CASSLTGGDGNTIYF. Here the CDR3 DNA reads TGTGCCAGCAGCTTGACAGGGGGGGATGGAAACACCATATATTTT.

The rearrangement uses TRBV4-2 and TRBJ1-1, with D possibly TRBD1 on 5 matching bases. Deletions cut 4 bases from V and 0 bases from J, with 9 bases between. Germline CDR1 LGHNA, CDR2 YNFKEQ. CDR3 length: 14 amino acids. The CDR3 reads CASSLDSMNTEAFF. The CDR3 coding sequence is TGTGCCAGCAGCCTTGACAGCATGAACACTGAAGCTTTCTTT.